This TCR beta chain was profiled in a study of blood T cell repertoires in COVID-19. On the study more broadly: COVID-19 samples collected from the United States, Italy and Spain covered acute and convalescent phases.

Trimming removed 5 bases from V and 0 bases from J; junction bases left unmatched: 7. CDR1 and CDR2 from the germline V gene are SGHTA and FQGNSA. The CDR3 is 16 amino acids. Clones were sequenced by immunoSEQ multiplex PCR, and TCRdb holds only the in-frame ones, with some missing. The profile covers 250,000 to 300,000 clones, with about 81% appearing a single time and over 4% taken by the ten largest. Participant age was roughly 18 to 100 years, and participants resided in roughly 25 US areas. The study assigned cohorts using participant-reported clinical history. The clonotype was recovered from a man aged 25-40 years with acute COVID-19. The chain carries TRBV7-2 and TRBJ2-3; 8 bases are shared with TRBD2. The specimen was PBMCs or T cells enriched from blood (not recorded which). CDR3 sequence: CASSRIAGTSTDTQYF. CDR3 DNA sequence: TGTGCCAGCAGCCGGATAGCGGGGACTAGCACAGATACGCAGTATTTT.